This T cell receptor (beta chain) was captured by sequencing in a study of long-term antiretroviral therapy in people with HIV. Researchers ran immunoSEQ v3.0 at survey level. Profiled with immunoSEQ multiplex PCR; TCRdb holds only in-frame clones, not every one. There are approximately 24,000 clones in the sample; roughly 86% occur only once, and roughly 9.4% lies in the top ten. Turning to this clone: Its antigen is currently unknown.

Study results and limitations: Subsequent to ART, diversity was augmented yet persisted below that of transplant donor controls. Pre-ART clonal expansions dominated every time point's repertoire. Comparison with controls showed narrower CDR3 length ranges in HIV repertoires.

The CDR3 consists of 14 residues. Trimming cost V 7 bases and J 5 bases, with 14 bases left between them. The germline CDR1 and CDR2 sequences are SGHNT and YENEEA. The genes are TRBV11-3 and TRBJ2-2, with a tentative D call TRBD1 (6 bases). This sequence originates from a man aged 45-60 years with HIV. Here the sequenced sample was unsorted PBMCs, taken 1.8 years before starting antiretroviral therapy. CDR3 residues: CASKRDRITGELFF. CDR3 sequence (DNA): TGTGCCAGCAAGAGAGACAGGATAACCGGGGAGCTGTTTTTT. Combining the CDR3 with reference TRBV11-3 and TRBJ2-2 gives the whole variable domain EAGVVQSPRYKIIEKKQPVAFWCNPISGHNTLYWYLQNLGQGPELLIRYENEEAVDDSQLPKDRFSAERLKGVDSTLKIQPAELGDSAVYLCASKRDRITGELFFGEGSRLTVL.